The clone carrying this TCR beta chain was seen more than once but under ten times. The data belong to a study of patients and donors after allogeneic stem cell transplantation. The germline CDR1 and CDR2 sequences are MNHEY and SMNVEV (reference sequence). The CDR3 is 14 residues long. V lost 5 bases and J 3 bases, leaving 14 bases between the germline ends. TCRdb fed the RT-PCR reads into MiXCR, producing one record per CDR3 protein. This sample has about a million distinct CDR3 sequences, with roughly 18% found just once. Sample: blood, either unsorted or a sorted T cell fraction (not recorded which). The chain is built from TRBV27 and TRBJ2-7, with D possibly matching TRBD2 (6 bases). The TCR sequence derives from a human donor who was either an allogeneic HSCT recipient or a stem cell or donor lymphocyte infusion donor (not recorded which). It is not recorded whose cells these are; they may come from a transplant donor. The chain's CDR3 is CASSPGDGSYEQYF. In nucleotides, the CDR3 is TGTGCCAGCAGTCCGGGGGACGGCAGCTACGAGCAGTACTTC.